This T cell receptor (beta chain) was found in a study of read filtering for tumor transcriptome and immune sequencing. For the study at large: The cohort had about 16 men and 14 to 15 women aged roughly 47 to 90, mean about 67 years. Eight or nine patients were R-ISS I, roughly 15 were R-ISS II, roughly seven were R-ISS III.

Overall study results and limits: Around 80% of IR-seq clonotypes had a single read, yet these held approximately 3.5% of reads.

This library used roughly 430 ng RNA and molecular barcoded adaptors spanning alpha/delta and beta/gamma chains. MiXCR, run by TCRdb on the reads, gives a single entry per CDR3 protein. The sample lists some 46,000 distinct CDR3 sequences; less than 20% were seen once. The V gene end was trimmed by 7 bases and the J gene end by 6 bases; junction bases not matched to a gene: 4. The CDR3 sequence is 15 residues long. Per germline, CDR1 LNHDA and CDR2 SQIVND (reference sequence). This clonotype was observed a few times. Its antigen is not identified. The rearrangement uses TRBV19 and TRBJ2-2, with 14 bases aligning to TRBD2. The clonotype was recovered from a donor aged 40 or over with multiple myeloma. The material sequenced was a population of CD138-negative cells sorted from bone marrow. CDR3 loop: CASMGLAGVPGELFF. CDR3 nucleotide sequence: TGTGCCAGTATGGGACTAGCGGGAGTTCCCGGGGAGCTGTTTTTT.